There are a few counts of the clone carrying this T cell receptor (beta chain). What it binds is unknown. This sample was included in a study of CD8 T cells in ankylosing spondylitis. Study observations and caveats: Reactive arthritis synovial fluid and blood were previously reported to contain some motif variants. Disease-linked clones, CD8+, were relatively rare in peripheral blood. Apparently characteristic of ankylosing spondylitis blood was a TCR beta motif (roughly eight highly homologous variants). The authors reported significant enrichment of disease-linked clones in matched ankylosing spondylitis synovial fluid.

Each CDR3 protein is one row after TCRdb ran MiXCR on the 5' RACE reads. The sample contains hundreds of thousands of distinct CDR3 sequences, about 10% of which appear only once. Germline V lookup: CDR1 MNHEY, CDR2 SVGAGI. Trimming removed 0 bases from V and 13 bases from J, with 19 bases in between. This CDR3 is 14 amino acids long. This clonotype was sampled from a male donor with ankylosing spondylitis. The sample taken for sequencing was blood, either unsorted or a sorted T cell fraction (not recorded which). This chain uses TRBV6-5 with TRBJ2-7; D is unresolved. CDR3 DNA sequence: TGTGCCAGCAGTTACTCGGATCTCGGGCAGGAGTTTTACTTC. Protein sequence: CASSYSDLGQEFYF.